These 21 T cell receptor beta chains share one sample of origin, sequenced in a study of OX40 agonist ivuxolimab in advanced cancers. The protocol was immunoSEQ multiplex PCR, while the TCRdb copy is restricted to in-frame clones and leaves out a portion. Of under 50,000 clones in the sample, about 90% are singletons; the top ten hold roughly 8%. Here the sequenced sample was CD4+ or CD8+ T cells sorted from blood, taken in a trial of the OX40 agonist ivuxolimab. The receptors here all came from an adult with an advanced solid tumor such as melanoma, head and neck, liver or kidney cancer.

This sequence joins TRBV5-1 and TRBJ1-5, with unresolved D. Germline lookup yields CDR1 SGHRS and CDR2 YFSETQ. The CDR3 is 14 residues long. V dropped 0 bases and J dropped 7 bases, with 11 bases sitting between them. CDR3 DNA: TGCGCCAGCAGCTTGGGTGGTACCGGCCAGCCCCAGCATTTT. This translates into CASSLGGTGQPQHF. Filled out from reference TRBV5-1 and TRBJ1-5, the complete variable domain reads KAGVTQTPRYLIKTRGQQVTLSCSPISGHRSVSWYQQTPGQGLQFLFEYFSETQRNKGNFPGRFSGRQFSNSRSEMNVSTLELGDSALYLCASSLGGTGQPQHFGDGTRLSIL.

CDR3 sequence (DNA): TGTGCCAGCAGTGGCGGTTTAGGAACCTACGAGCAGTACTTC. The encoded protein is CASSGGLGTYEQYF. V is TRBV25-1 and J is TRBJ2-7; D is ambiguous. V lost 4 bases, J lost 2 bases, and 12 bases lay in between. The CDR3 covers 14 residues. The germline V gene has CDR1 MGHDK and CDR2 SYGVNS.

This clone was seen just once. This rearrangement joins TRBV7-2 to TRBJ2-3; TRBD2 matches 8 bases. The CDR3 sequence is 16 residues long. Germline V lookup: CDR1 SGHTA, CDR2 FQGNSA. V shed 2 bases and J 6 bases; nucleotides not matched to a gene: 10. This chain's CDR3 is CASSLKLAGNMDTQYF. The CDR3 DNA is TGTGCCAGCAGCTTAAAATTAGCGGGAAATATGGATACGCAGTATTTT.

The rearrangement links TRBV9 to TRBJ1-2; D gene ambiguous. Trimming removed 4 bases from V and 0 bases from J, with 13 bases in between. This CDR3 spans 15 amino acids. Germline V gene sequence: CDR1 SGDLS, CDR2 YYNGEE. CDR3 amino acids: CASSPFEDPNYGYTF. CDR3 sequence (DNA): TGTGCCAGCAGCCCCTTTGAGGATCCTAACTATGGCTACACCTTC.

This chain links TRBV7-8 with TRBJ2-5; 9 bases fit TRBD2. CDR1 is SGHVS, CDR2 FQNEAQ, per germline. The ends lost 3 bases at V and 1 base at J; junction bases unmatched: 6. The CDR3 has 16 residues. CDR3 sequence (DNA): TGTGCCAGCAGCTTGGGCCTAGCGGGACGCCAAGAGACCCAGTACTTC. Its translation: CASSLGLAGRQETQYF.

This clone was detected only once. The V and J genes are TRBV6-1 and TRBJ2-1, with no clear D. Per the germline V gene, CDR1 is MNHNS and CDR2 is SASEGT. V shed 3 bases and J shed 2 bases, with 11 bases lying between them. This CDR3 has 15 amino acids. The CDR3, as DNA: TGTGCCAGCAGTGATATGAGCGAAACCTACAATGAGCAGTTCTTC. Its translation: CASSDMSETYNEQFF.

The rearrangement uses TRBV18 and TRBJ2-2; D is possibly TRBD1 (6 bases). Germline V gives CDR1 KGHSH, CDR2 LQKENI. Trimming took 4 bases from V and 3 from J, leaving 6 bases between them. The CDR3 sequence is 13 residues long. CDR3 bases: TGTGCCAGCTCACAGGGGGACACCGGGGAGCTGTTTTTT. Amino acid sequence: CASSQGDTGELFF.

The chain carries TRBV18 and TRBJ2-7, with a weak D call TRBD2 (5 bases). Trimming shortened V by 2 bases and J by 7 bases, and 15 bases separated the two germline ends. This CDR3 region has 14 residues. The germline V gene encodes CDR1 KGHSH and CDR2 LQKENI. This CDR3 is CASSPEVRTVEQYF. Here the CDR3 DNA reads TGTGCCAGCTCACCAGAAGTCCGGACTGTTGAGCAGTACTTC.

The V gene is TRBV7-8, the J gene TRBJ1-2; D remains unclear. Germline-derived CDR1 and CDR2 are SGHVS and FQNEAQ. V lost 2 bases and J 4 bases, leaving 17 bases between the germline ends. CDR3 length equals 16 residues. In DNA form, the CDR3 reads TGTGCCAGCAGCTTATCGGGCGGAGGATTTGGCTATGGCTACACCTTC. It encodes CASSLSGGGFGYGYTF. Variable domain in full (rest from reference TRBV7-8 and TRBJ1-2): GAGVSQSPRYKVAKRGQDVALRCDPISGHVSLFWYQQALGQGPEFLTYFQNEAQLDKSGLPSDRFFAERPEGSVSTLKIQRTQQEDSAVYLCASSLSGGGFGYGYTFGSGTRLTVV.

This chain uses TRBV6-5 with TRBJ2-3, with 9 nucleotides matching TRBD2. The CDR3 totals 15 residues. Germline V gives CDR1 MNHEY, CDR2 SVGAGI. V dropped 0 bases and J dropped 7; count of bases not matched to a gene: 5. The CDR3: CASSYSSGSSNTQYF. The CDR3 DNA follows: TGTGCCAGCAGTTACTCTAGCGGGAGTTCAAATACGCAGTATTTT.

In DNA, the CDR3 is TGTGCCAGCAGTTACTCTAGCGGGAGGGGACTCGAGCAGTACTTC. It codes for CASSYSSGRGLEQYF. The chain joins TRBV6-5 to TRBJ2-7, with 11 bases fitting TRBD2. V was pared by 0 bases and J by 6 bases, with 4 bases of the junction left unmatched. Germline values: CDR1 MNHEY, CDR2 SVGAGI. The CDR3 has 15 residues.

J is TRBJ1-5 and V is TRBV19, with 8 bases lining up with TRBD1. Germline V gene lookup returns CDR1 LNHDA and CDR2 SQIVND (reference sequence). The CDR3 runs 15 residues. J was trimmed by 2 bases and V by 8 bases; bases with no gene match: 8. CDR3 in amino acids: CASGGDRGGNQPQHF. CDR3 DNA: TGTGCCAGTGGAGGCGACAGGGGTGGCAATCAGCCCCAGCATTTT.

This clone occurred once. CDR3 protein: CAISEAEVDEQFF. The DNA of the CDR3 is TGTGCCATCAGTGAGGCGGAGGTCGATGAGCAGTTCTTC. V is TRBV10-3 and J is TRBJ2-1; D possibly corresponds to TRBD2 (5 bases). CDR3 size: 13 residues. Trimming removed 2 bases at V and 8 bases at J, with 10 bases between. CDR1 and CDR2 from the germline V gene are ENHRY and SYGVKD.

This clone has just a few counts. The J gene is TRBJ2-7, the V gene TRBV4-1; 7 nucleotides match TRBD2. The CDR3 is 17 amino acids. Unmatched junction bases numbered 12, after V lost 4 bases and J lost 0 bases. Looked up from germline, CDR1 is MGHRA and CDR2 is YSYEKL. CDR3 sequence reads: CASSRLPSGKSSYEQYF. The CDR3 DNA follows: TGCGCCAGCAGCCGACTGCCTAGCGGTAAAAGCTCCTACGAGCAGTACTTC.

The V and J genes are TRBV6-5 and TRBJ2-3; D unclear. Trimming took off 4 bases at V and 0 bases at J, with 11 bases between the two ends. Germline V CDR1 and CDR2: MNHEY, SVGAGI. The CDR3 has 15 residues. CDR3 residues: CASSFSFSSTDTQYF. CDR3 DNA: TGTGCCAGCAGTTTCTCGTTTAGTAGCACAGATACGCAGTATTTT.

V and J are TRBV9 and TRBJ2-1; D is unresolved. CDR1 is SGDLS, CDR2 YYNGEE, per germline. V was clipped by 4 bases and J by 4 bases, with 9 bases between them. The CDR3 extends over 13 amino acids. CDR3 loop: CASSPLGYNEQFF. In DNA, the CDR3 is TGTGCCAGCAGCCCCCTTGGGTACAATGAGCAGTTCTTC.

The V call is TRBV21-1, the J call TRBJ1-6; TRBD1 was called by the table and not checked on the DNA. TRBV21-1 is listed as a pseudogene. The CDR3 totals 15 residues. The CDR3 DNA reads as TGTGCCAGCAGCAAAGGACAGTACTATAATTCACCCCTCCACTTT. Translation gives CASSKGQYYNSPLHF.

V is TRBV19 and J is TRBJ2-5, with 13 nucleotides matching TRBD2. CDR1 LNHDA and CDR2 SQIVND come from the germline V gene (reference sequence). The V gene end was trimmed by 10 bases and the J gene end by 5 bases; junction bases not matched to a gene: 4. The CDR3 sequence is 13 residues long. CDR3 residues: CAIGTSGTETQYF. The CDR3 DNA reads as TGTGCCATAGGGACTAGCGGGACGGAGACCCAGTACTTC.

This chain uses TRBV9 with TRBJ2-2; unclear D gene. Trimming removed 2 bases from V and 3 bases from J, with 11 bases in between. The CDR3 extends over 15 amino acids. Germline CDR1 and CDR2: SGDLS and YYNGEE. In DNA, the CDR3 is TGTGCCAGCAGCGTTCCAGCTACGGACACCGGGGAGCTGTTTTTT. Translated: CASSVPATDTGELFF. Full variable domain (outside the CDR3, taken from reference TRBV9 and TRBJ2-2): DSGVTQTPKHLITATGQRVTLRCSPRSGDLSVYWYQQSLDQGLQFLIQYYNGEERAKGNILERFSAQQFPDLHSELNLSSLELGDSALYFCASSVPATDTGELFFGEGSRLTVL.

This chain joins TRBV5-4 and TRBJ2-7; 8 nucleotides match TRBD2. The CDR3 runs 15 residues. After removal of 2 bases from V and 4 bases from J, the junction contained 8 bases not matched to a gene. In germline, CDR1 is SGHNT, CDR2 YYREEE (reference sequence). The CDR3 nucleotides read TGTGCCAGCAGCTTCAGCGTAGCGGGGACGTACGAGCAGTACTTC. This sequence encodes CASSFSVAGTYEQYF.

This chain uses TRBV30 with TRBJ1-1; D remains ambiguous. With 3 bases removed from V and 2 bases from J, the gap between germline ends came to 4 bases. The CDR3 contains 11 residues. Germline-derived CDR1 and CDR2 are GTSNPN and SVGIG (reference sequence). The CDR3 here is CAWRINTEAFF. CDR3 coding DNA: TGTGCCTGGAGGATAAACACTGAAGCTTTCTTT.